This TCR beta chain was recorded in a study of CD8+CD57+ T cells in acquired aplastic anemia. Study-level information: Sorted CD4+ and CD8+ cell DNA averaged around 3.5 ug.

Findings of the study overall: Patients and controls had in common 25 to 30 CD8+ CDR3 sequences.

Previously, flow cytometry had revealed CD8+CD57+ cell expansion in the patients chosen for sequencing. Germline loops: CDR1 WSHSY, CDR2 SAAADI. Trimming stripped 6 bases from V and 8 bases from J, with 14 bases between. The CDR3 runs to 13 residues. Genomic DNA provided the template from which TCR beta VDJ and CDR3 profiles were obtained. TCRdb redid the calling of the reads with MiXCR, one entry per CDR3 protein. The repertoire holds roughly 200,000 distinct CDR3 sequences, with roughly 60% as singletons. This clonotype was found many times. Its antigen is as yet unknown. The sequencing sample was made of sorted CD4+, CD8+, or CD8+CD57+ T cells (not recorded which) from PBMCs. This rearrangement joins TRBV10-2 to TRBJ1-5; D gene ambiguous. This receptor was taken from a human donor with aplastic anemia. The CDR3 here is CASSTSVGEPQHF. For the CDR3, the DNA is TGCGCCAGCAGCACATCAGTCGGAGAGCCCCAGCATTTT.